This T cell receptor (beta chain) was captured by sequencing in a study of cytotoxic CD8 clonotypes in ibrutinib-treated CLL. With 2 bases removed from V and 1 base from J, the gap between germline ends came to 12 bases. The CDR3 contains 15 residues. Germline CDR1 reads MNHEY; CDR2 reads SVGAGI. Measured with immunoSEQ multiplex PCR; TCRdb has only the in-frame clones, and not every one. Here the sample spans about 140,000 clones, 60% to 80% being singletons. From cryopreserved PBMCs came roughly 1.8 micrograms of genomic DNA used for TCR beta libraries. This sequence was found in a human donor with chronic lymphocytic leukemia. The chain uses TRBV6-5 and TRBJ2-7; perhaps D is TRBD1 or TRBD2 (6 bases each). Material: PBMCs, obtained after 12 months of ibrutinib treatment. CDR3 amino acids: CASSYTGALSYEQYF. CDR3 nucleotide sequence: TGTGCCAGCAGTTACACGGGGGCTCTGTCCTACGAGCAGTACTTC.